The 32 T cell receptor beta chains given below trace back to one sample, sequenced in a study of T cells in Graves' hyperthyroidism and ophthalmopathy. Researchers took RNA transcripts and amplified the TCR beta CDR3 regions from them. Using the HTBI primer set, a first-round RT-PCR was run on the TCR CDR3. Via MiXCR, TCRdb re-called the multiplex PCR reads, giving one row per CDR3 protein. The sample has about 200,000 distinct CDR3 sequences, approximately 16% seen once. Sequencing used blood. The receptors shown here come from a woman aged 45-59 years with Graves' hyperthyroidism.

The chain uses TRBV9 and TRBJ2-5; TRBD2 might be the D (5 bases). Germline loops: CDR1 SGDLS, CDR2 YYNGEE. Trimming took 0 bases from V and 2 from J, leaving 8 bases between them. The CDR3 is 14 residues long. DNA for the CDR3: TGTGCCAGCAGCGTAGCTGGGAGACAAGAGACCCAGTACTTC. Its translation: CASSVAGRQETQYF.

This chain joins TRBV7-2 and TRBJ2-7; D is unresolved. Trimming stripped 4 bases from V and 0 bases from J, with 13 bases between. Looked up from germline, CDR1 is SGHTA and CDR2 is FQGNSA. This CDR3 spans 15 amino acids. This chain's CDR3 is CASSSVPSDSYEQYF. For the CDR3, the DNA is TGTGCCAGCAGCTCTGTCCCCTCTGACTCCTACGAGCAGTACTTC.

The chain joins TRBV7-9 to TRBJ2-1, with D maybe TRBD1 (6 bases). The CDR3 is 14 amino acids. Trimming stripped 3 bases from V and 10 bases from J, with 16 bases between. Looked up from germline, CDR1 is SEHNR and CDR2 is FQNEAQ (reference sequence). CDR3 amino acids: CASSLAGVRNEQFF. The CDR3 nucleotides read TGTGCCAGCAGCTTGGCAGGGGTAAGGAACGAGCAGTTCTTC.

The chain uses TRBV19 and TRBJ2-2, with D possibly matching TRBD2 (5 bases). The V gene's germline CDR1 is LNHDA and CDR2 SQIVND (reference sequence). Trimming took off 2 bases at V and 7 bases at J, with 14 bases between the two ends. CDR3 size: 15 residues. In DNA, the CDR3 is TGTGCCAGTAGTATAAGTCGCGGGTCTGGCGGGGAGCTGTTTTTT. Translation: CASSISRGSGGELFF.

Ten or more counts support this clonotype. CDR3 sequence: CASSLQGGSYEQYF. The DNA for the CDR3 is TGTGCCAGCAGTTTACAGGGGGGCTCCTACGAGCAGTACTTC. The chain couples TRBV28 to TRBJ2-7, with D possibly matching TRBD1 (7 bases). Trimming stripped 2 bases from V and 0 bases from J, with 8 bases between. Germline V lookup: CDR1 MDHEN, CDR2 SYDVKM. This CDR3 is built from 14 residues.

The chain combines TRBV30 with TRBJ2-7, with 11 bases that match TRBD1. CDR3 size: 16 residues. Trimming took 4 bases from V and 4 from J; bases not matched to a gene: 12. CDR1 is GTSNPN, CDR2 SVGIG, per germline (reference sequence). CDR3 coding DNA: TGTGCCTGGATACCCTGGACAGGGGGCTGGAAGTACGAGCAGTACTTC. It specifies CAWIPWTGGWKYEQYF.

In its sample, this clonotype was seen many times. At one end the junction does not follow the germline gene, possibly because of a read error. The chain recombines TRBV7-7 with TRBJ2-5; the match to TRBD1 covers 7 bases. This CDR3 has 20 residues. The germline CDR1 and CDR2 sequences are SSHAT and FNYEAQ (reference sequence). The CDR3 loop is CASSLSPGGRASRPQETQYF. The CDR3 nucleotides are TGTGCTAGCAGCTTATCGCCAGGGGGTCGCGCGAGTCGCCCGCAGGAGACCCAGTACTTC.

At least ten counts were recorded for this clonotype. The chain links TRBV20-1 to TRBJ2-5, with D perhaps matching TRBD1 or TRBD2 (5 bases each). Germline loops: CDR1 DFQATT, CDR2 SNEGSKA (reference sequence). V lost 0 bases and J 0 bases, leaving 14 bases between the germline ends. There are 16 residues in the CDR3. CDR3 in DNA: TGCAGTGCTAGAGATTTGGGGACGGGCCACCAAGAGACCCAGTACTTC. Encoded protein: CSARDLGTGHQETQYF.

V usage is TRBV6-5 and J usage is TRBJ1-5; D is possibly TRBD1 (5 bases). V lost 2 bases to trimming and J lost 7 bases, with 18 bases between them. This CDR3 is built from 16 residues. Germline CDR1 MNHEY, CDR2 SVGAGI. CDR3 sequence (DNA): TGTGCCAGCAGTTACAATTTCGGCGGGAAGGGGCAGCCCCAGCATTTT. Translated, it gives CASSYNFGGKGQPQHF.

V usage is TRBV5-1 and J usage is TRBJ1-4; the match to TRBD1 covers 7 bases. CDR1 and CDR2 (germline): SGHRS, YFSETQ. The CDR3 loop spans 13 amino acids. V lost 5 bases, J lost 8 bases, and 6 bases stayed unmatched. This CDR3 is CASRRGQEEKLFF. CDR3 nucleotides: TGCGCCAGCAGACGCGGACAGGAGGAAAAACTGTTTTTT.

The rearrangement uses TRBV9 and TRBJ2-1; weak D call: TRBD2 (5 bases). V gave up 0 bases and J gave up 8 bases, with 15 bases separating them. The CDR3 runs to 15 residues. The germline V gene has CDR1 SGDLS and CDR2 YYNGEE. The CDR3 DNA reads as TGTGCCAGCAGCGTAGCACCAAACCAGAGGGATGAGCAGTTCTTC. Protein product: CASSVAPNQRDEQFF.

This sequence joins TRBV10-3 and TRBJ2-3; D not certain. Trimming stripped 9 bases from V and 0 bases from J, with 10 bases between. The CDR3 totals 13 residues. Germline-derived CDR1 and CDR2 are ENHRY and SYGVKD. The CDR3 loop reads CAIRGDSTDTQYF. CDR3 bases: TGTGCCATAAGAGGCGATAGCACAGATACGCAGTATTTT.

This clonotype was found many times. The chain couples TRBV30 to TRBJ1-5; tentative D call: TRBD1 (5 bases). The germline V gene encodes CDR1 GTSNPN and CDR2 SVGIG (reference sequence). This CDR3 has 13 residues. Trimming removed 4 bases from V and 1 base from J, with 8 bases in between. The CDR3 sequence is CAWTRDSNQPQHF. The CDR3, as DNA: TGTGCCTGGACCCGGGACAGCAATCAGCCCCAGCATTTT.

This clonotype was recorded at least ten times. The CDR3 coding sequence is TGTGCCAGCAGCTTATCGGCAGGGACCCTAGGCGAGCAGTACTTC. Amino acid sequence: CASSLSAGTLGEQYF. The J gene is TRBJ2-7, the V gene TRBV7-9; D tentatively reads TRBD1 or TRBD2 (5 bases each). V gave up 2 bases and J gave up 6 bases, with 17 bases separating them. CDR3 length equals 15 residues. Germline CDR1 reads SEHNR; CDR2 reads FQNEAQ (reference sequence).

This rearrangement joins TRBV4-2 to TRBJ2-1, with 11 bases aligning to TRBD2. Germline V CDR1 and CDR2: LGHNA, YNFKEQ. This CDR3 is 20 amino acids long. J gave up 2 bases and V 0 bases, and 12 bases lay outside the gene matches. CDR3 in amino acids: CASSQDRKTSGRSTYNEQFF. CDR3 nucleotide sequence: TGTGCCAGCAGCCAAGATCGTAAAACTAGCGGGAGAAGCACCTACAATGAGCAGTTCTTC.

This clonotype turned up a few times. The J gene is TRBJ2-5, the V gene TRBV4-2; no firm D call. CDR3 length: 14 residues. From germline, CDR1 is LGHNA and CDR2 YNFKEQ. V was shortened by 0 bases and J by 11 bases, with 16 bases between the two germline ends. CDR3 coding DNA: TGTGCCAGCAGCCAAGATTTCGACCATCCGTCACAGTACTTC. Residues: CASSQDFDHPSQYF.

This clonotype was seen many times. V gene TRBV11-2 combines with J gene TRBJ2-7, with TRBD1 matching 9 bases. The CDR3 is 15 amino acids. Per germline, CDR1 SGHAT and CDR2 FQNNGV. V trimming: 5 bases; J trimming: 9 bases; junction bases outside the gene matches: 14. The DNA of the CDR3 is TGTGCCAGCAGCGACCTGGGACAGGGCCCCGGGGGGCAGTACTTC. Its protein is CASSDLGQGPGGQYF.

This clonotype was picked up a small number of times. The chain is built from TRBV20-1 and TRBJ2-3, with 12 nucleotides matching TRBD2. The trim removed 2 bases at V and 10 bases at J, leaving 10 bases unmatched. Germline V lookup: CDR1 DFQATT, CDR2 SNEGSKA (reference sequence). This CDR3 comprises 15 residues. In DNA form, the CDR3 reads TGCAGTGCTAGATCGAAGACTAGCGGGAGCCAAGCGCAGTATTTT. Residues: CSARSKTSGSQAQYF.

This clonotype appeared many times. V usage is TRBV7-6 and J usage is TRBJ2-1; D not resolved. V lost 6 bases and J 7 bases, leaving 13 bases between the germline ends. Germline CDR1 SGHVS, CDR2 FNYEAQ. The length of the CDR3 is 13 residues. The CDR3 here is CASSLSEGNEQFF. DNA of the CDR3: TGTGCCAGCAGTTTGAGCGAAGGGAATGAGCAGTTCTTC.

This clonotype came up many times. This chain connects TRBV5-1 to TRBJ2-5; D is perhaps TRBD1 (6 bases). Germline V lookup: CDR1 SGHRS, CDR2 YFSETQ. V was trimmed by 4 bases and J by 4 bases, leaving 20 bases between them. There are 16 residues in the CDR3. DNA of the CDR3: TGCGCCAGCAGCATCAGTCCAGGGGCACGGCGAGAGACCCAGTACTTC. Protein sequence: CASSISPGARRETQYF. The full variable domain, rest sourced from reference TRBV5-1 and TRBJ2-5, is KAGVTQTPRYLIKTRGQQVTLSCSPISGHRSVSWYQQTPGQGLQFLFEYFSETQRNKGNFPGRFSGRQFSNSRSEMNVSTLELGDSALYLCASSISPGARRETQYFGPGTRLLVL.

This clonotype was picked up many times. The chain uses TRBV30 and TRBJ1-1; 7 bases are shared with TRBD1. The trim removed 0 bases at V and 0 bases at J, leaving 7 bases unmatched. CDR1 GTSNPN and CDR2 SVGIG come from the germline V gene (reference sequence). This CDR3 is 16 amino acids long. The CDR3 loop is CAWSVTGTVMNTEAFF. CDR3 in DNA: TGTGCCTGGAGTGTCACCGGGACAGTCATGAACACTGAAGCTTTCTTT.

At least ten counts were recorded for this clonotype. The chain combines TRBV4-2 with TRBJ2-7; 8 bases line up with TRBD1. This CDR3 has 16 residues. V trimming: 0 bases; J trimming: 0 bases; junction bases outside the gene matches: 4. Per germline, CDR1 LGHNA and CDR2 YNFKEQ. CDR3 sequence reads: CASSQDRDRFSYEQYF. CDR3 nucleotides: TGTGCCAGCAGCCAAGACCGGGACAGGTTCTCCTACGAGCAGTACTTC.

In its sample, this clonotype was seen many times. The gene calls are TRBV7-8 and TRBJ1-1; D uncertain. Germline V gene data show CDR1 as SGHVS and CDR2 as FQNEAQ. The CDR3 runs to 15 residues. Between the trimmed V and J ends, which lost 3 bases and 1 base, there was a span of 12 bases. CDR3: CASSLDGDKNTEAFF. The CDR3, as DNA: TGTGCCAGCAGCTTGGATGGTGACAAGAACACTGAAGCTTTCTTT.

Many counts were recorded for this clonotype. The J gene is TRBJ2-3, the V gene TRBV12-3 or TRBV12-4; the match to TRBD2 covers 10 bases. V gave up 6 bases and J gave up 3 bases; unmatched junction bases: 24. The CDR3 runs 21 residues. CDR3 protein: CASSSVAAEREGRLVTDTQYF. CDR3 DNA: TGTGCCAGCAGCTCCGTTGCGGCGGAGCGGGAGGGCCGGTTGGTTACAGATACGCAGTATTTT.

In its sample, this clonotype was seen many times. CDR3 protein: CARTKGLAGYEQYF. The DNA of the CDR3 is TGTGCCCGGACAAAGGGACTAGCGGGCTACGAGCAGTACTTC. This rearrangement joins TRBV7-9 to TRBJ2-7; the match to TRBD2 covers 12 bases. There are 14 residues in the CDR3. V lost 11 bases, J lost 3 bases, and 8 bases stayed unmatched. Germline CDR1 and CDR2: SEHNR and FQNEAQ (reference sequence).

This clonotype was found a few times. V usage is TRBV11-2 and J usage is TRBJ2-2, with TRBD1 matching over 8 bases. The CDR3 loop spans 16 amino acids. Germline V gene lookup returns CDR1 SGHAT and CDR2 FQNNGV. After removal of 0 bases from V and 6 bases from J, the junction contained 6 bases not matched to a gene. The CDR3 DNA reads TGTGCCAGCAGCTTAGAAGGGGCAGGGGGCCCCGGGGAGCTGTTTTTT. Its protein is CASSLEGAGGPGELFF. Looking up the rest from reference TRBV11-2 and TRBJ2-2 gives the full variable domain: EAGVAQSPRYKIIEKRQSVAFWCNPISGHATLYWYQQILGQGPKLLIQFQNNGVVDDSQLPKDRFSAERLKGVDSTLKIQPAKLEDSAVYLCASSLEGAGGPGELFFGEGSRLTVL.

This chain links TRBV7-9 with TRBJ2-2; unclear D gene. Trimming stripped 3 bases from V and 6 bases from J, with 11 bases between. CDR3 length: 14 amino acids. Germline V lookup: CDR1 SEHNR, CDR2 FQNEAQ (reference sequence). The CDR3: CASSLVSGAGELFF. The CDR3 nucleotides read TGTGCCAGCAGCTTGGTTTCGGGTGCCGGGGAGCTGTTTTTT.

This clonotype was counted a few times. The chain links TRBV7-9 to TRBJ2-2; D is perhaps TRBD2 (6 bases). Trimming stripped 11 bases from V and 3 bases from J, with 19 bases between. Germline loops: CDR1 SEHNR, CDR2 FQNEAQ (reference sequence). The CDR3 runs 15 residues. The CDR3 DNA is TGTGCCGGACTATTTAAGGACTTATACACCGGGGAGCTGTTTTTT. Protein sequence: CAGLFKDLYTGELFF. The variable domain in full, with the rest retrieved from reference TRBV7-9 and TRBJ2-2, is DTGVSQNPRHKITKRGQNVTFRCDPISEHNRLYWYRQTLGQGPEFLTYFQNEAQLEKSRLLSDRFSAERPKGSFSTLEIQRTEQGDSAMYLCAGLFKDLYTGELFFGEGSRLTVL.

The rearrangement joins TRBV12-3 or TRBV12-4 to TRBJ2-7; D is possibly TRBD1 (7 bases). V lost 3 bases, J lost 2 bases, and 11 bases lay in between. The CDR3 totals 14 residues. CDR3: CASSFGRGAYEQYF. CDR3 coding DNA: TGTGCCAGCAGTTTCGGCAGGGGGGCCTACGAGCAGTACTTC.

Many counts were recorded for this clonotype. The chain carries TRBV9 and TRBJ1-1; 7 nucleotides align to TRBD1. There are 18 residues in the CDR3. The V gene's germline CDR1 is SGDLS and CDR2 YYNGEE. The V gene end was trimmed by 0 bases and the J gene end by 5 bases; junction bases not matched to a gene: 16. CDR3 in amino acids: CASSVGGTRARGETEAFF. CDR3 sequence (DNA): TGTGCCAGCAGCGTAGGAGGTACTAGGGCCAGGGGGGAGACTGAAGCTTTCTTT.

For this clonotype: Relative to the germline gene, one junction end is altered; a read error may explain this. V gene TRBV30 combines with J gene TRBJ2-7, with 8 bases matching TRBD1. The CDR3 is made up of 13 amino acids. CDR1 GTSNPN and CDR2 SVGIG come from the germline V gene (reference sequence). CDR3 residues: CAWQQGVYYEQCF. In DNA form, the CDR3 reads TGTGCCTGGCAACAGGGGGTCTACTACGAGCAGTGCTTC.

This clonotype was counted ten times or more. The rearrangement joins TRBV12-3 or TRBV12-4 to TRBJ1-5; D is possibly TRBD1 (6 bases). The V end lost 8 bases, the J end lost 0 bases, and 17 bases lay between the germline ends. CDR3 size: 16 residues. CDR3: CASEVGGWYSNQPQHF. CDR3 nucleotide sequence: TGTGCCAGCGAAGTTGGGGGCTGGTATAGCAATCAGCCCCAGCATTTT.